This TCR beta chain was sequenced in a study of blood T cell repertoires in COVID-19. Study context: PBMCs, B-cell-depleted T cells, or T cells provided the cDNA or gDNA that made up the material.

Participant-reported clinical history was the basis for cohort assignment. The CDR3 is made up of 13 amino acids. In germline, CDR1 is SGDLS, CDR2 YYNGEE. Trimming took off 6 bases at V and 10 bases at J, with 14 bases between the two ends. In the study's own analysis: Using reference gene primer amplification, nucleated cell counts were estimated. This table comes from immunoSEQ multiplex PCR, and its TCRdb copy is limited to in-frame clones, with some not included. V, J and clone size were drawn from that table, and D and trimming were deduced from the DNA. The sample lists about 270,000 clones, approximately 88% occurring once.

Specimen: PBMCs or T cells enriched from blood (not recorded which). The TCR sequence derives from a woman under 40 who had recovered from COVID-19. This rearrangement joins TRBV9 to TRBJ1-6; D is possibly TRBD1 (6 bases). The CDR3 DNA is TGTGCCAGCACTTCGGGTACAGGGTCACCCCTCCACTTT. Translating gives CASTSGTGSPLHF.